The 12 T cell receptor beta chains presented below share a single source sample, sequenced in a study of early T cells in non-severe SARS-CoV-2 infection. MiXCR, applied by TCRdb to the 5' RACE reads, yields one record per CDR3 protein. Among 35,000 to 55,000 distinct CDR3 sequences, about 5.7% were seen once, and the ten largest hold around 20%. Sample: whole blood, taken at baseline. The receptor source for this set is an adult who was a healthcare worker with PCR-confirmed SARS-CoV-2 infection or an uninfected control (not recorded which).

This clonotype was observed many times. V gene TRBV29-1 combines with J gene TRBJ1-2; TRBD1 matches 11 bases. The CDR3 is 14 amino acids. The junction had 10 bases not matched to a gene; V was cut back by 6 bases and J by 7 bases. CDR1 is SQVTM, CDR2 ANQGSEA, per germline. CDR3 protein: CSVSPGQGVAGYTF. The CDR3 bases are TGCAGCGTATCACCGGGACAGGGGGTCGCTGGCTACACCTTC.

This clonotype was counted ten times or more. The chain recombines TRBV7-8 with TRBJ1-5; D gene uncertain. The CDR3 extends over 12 amino acids. Trimming pared 4 bases from V and 4 bases from J, leaving 5 bases between. In germline, CDR1 is SGHVS, CDR2 FQNEAQ. CDR3 loop: CASSYHNQPQHF. The DNA of the CDR3 is TGTGCCAGCAGCTACCATAATCAGCCCCAGCATTTT.

The chain combines TRBV9 with TRBJ1-1; D may be TRBD1 (5 bases). This CDR3 spans 14 amino acids. Germline CDR1 is SGDLS and CDR2 is YYNGEE. Trimming removed 0 bases from V and 4 bases from J, with 10 bases in between. The CDR3 DNA is TGTGCCAGCAGCGTAGGCGCAGGGTTCACTGAAGCTTTCTTT. It specifies CASSVGAGFTEAFF.

This clonotype was detected ten times or more. The chain joins TRBV11-2 to TRBJ2-1; D is possibly TRBD1 (6 bases). V was clipped by 5 bases and J by 4 bases, with 15 bases between them. This CDR3 has 15 residues. Germline V lookup: CDR1 SGHAT, CDR2 FQNNGV. The CDR3: CASSISRGLYNEQFF. The CDR3 coding sequence is TGTGCCAGCAGCATCTCCAGGGGATTATACAATGAGCAGTTCTTC.

This clonotype was found many times. This rearrangement joins TRBV2 to TRBJ1-1, with D maybe TRBD1 (5 bases). The CDR3 consists of 14 residues. The V end lost 6 bases, the J end lost 4 bases, and 15 bases lay between the germline ends. CDR1 SNHLY and CDR2 FYNNEI come from the germline V gene. This CDR3 reads CASSAMTGGTEAFF. CDR3 DNA sequence: TGTGCCAGCAGCGCCATGACCGGGGGCACTGAAGCTTTCTTT.

This clonotype was observed at least ten times. This chain connects TRBV12-3 or TRBV12-4 to TRBJ2-7; D is unresolved. The CDR3 has 11 residues. Trimming removed 5 bases at V and 0 bases at J, with 2 bases between. CDR3 residues: CASSISYEQYF. CDR3 in DNA: TGTGCCAGCAGTATCTCCTACGAGCAGTACTTC.

This clonotype was seen at least ten times. The gene calls are TRBV18 and TRBJ1-5; D call uncertain. V was pared by 2 bases and J by 3 bases, with 11 bases between. The CDR3 consists of 15 residues. Germline V gene lookup returns CDR1 KGHSH and CDR2 LQKENI. This CDR3 is CASSPGAGNNQPQHF. CDR3 in DNA: TGTGCCAGCTCACCAGGAGCAGGAAACAATCAGCCCCAGCATTTT.

This rearrangement joins TRBV5-1 to TRBJ2-1; 11 bases are shared with TRBD2. This CDR3 is built from 16 residues. V trimming: 0 bases; J trimming: 6 bases; junction bases outside the gene matches: 5. The germline CDR1 and CDR2 sequences are SGHRS and YFSETQ. Here the CDR3 reads CASSLETSGRGNEQFF. CDR3 bases: TGCGCCAGCAGCTTGGAAACTAGCGGGAGAGGCAATGAGCAGTTCTTC. The variable domain in full, completed from reference TRBV5-1 and TRBJ2-1, reads KAGVTQTPRYLIKTRGQQVTLSCSPISGHRSVSWYQQTPGQGLQFLFEYFSETQRNKGNFPGRFSGRQFSNSRSEMNVSTLELGDSALYLCASSLETSGRGNEQFFGPGTRLTVL.

This clonotype was observed at least ten times. J is TRBJ2-7 and V is TRBV6-1, with a tentative D call TRBD1 (6 bases). CDR1 and CDR2 (germline): MNHNS, SASEGT. Trimming removed 10 bases from V and 4 bases from J, with 17 bases in between. This CDR3 spans 13 amino acids. This CDR3 is CATHFSGVYEQYF. DNA of the CDR3: TGTGCCACGCATTTCTCAGGGGTTTACGAGCAGTACTTC.

The table lists this clonotype with a few counts. V usage is TRBV14 and J usage is TRBJ1-5; perhaps TRBD1 as D (5 bases). The germline V gene encodes CDR1 SGHDN and CDR2 FVKESK. This CDR3 comprises 16 residues. The V gene lost 1 base and the J gene lost 0 bases, with 10 bases spanning the gap. CDR3 loop: CASSQGGRDSNQPQHF. The CDR3 nucleotides read TGTGCCAGCAGCCAAGGAGGCAGGGATAGCAATCAGCCCCAGCATTTT.

V is TRBV20-1 and J is TRBJ2-5; no definite D call. This CDR3 has 15 residues. CDR1 DFQATT and CDR2 SNEGSKA come from the germline V gene (reference sequence). V dropped 0 bases and J dropped 5 bases, with 16 bases sitting between them. This CDR3 reads CSARDAWIDTETQYF. The CDR3 nucleotides read TGCAGTGCTAGAGATGCTTGGATCGACACCGAGACCCAGTACTTC.

This clonotype appeared many times. This chain links TRBV14 with TRBJ2-2; D perhaps matches TRBD2 (6 bases). The CDR3 has 15 residues. V was cut by 5 bases and J by 4 bases, with 14 bases left in between. In germline, CDR1 is SGHDN, CDR2 FVKESK. In DNA form, the CDR3 reads TGTGCCAGCAGCAGGACCGGGGGACCCACCGGGGAGCTGTTTTTT. Protein product: CASSRTGGPTGELFF.